A selection of T cell receptor beta chains follows, all from one sample in a study of blood T cell repertoires in COVID-19. Here immunoSEQ multiplex PCR was the method, and the copy in TCRdb shows in-frame clones only, minus some. Counted here are about 110,000 clones, less than 90% occurring once; the ten biggest clones make up 15% to 20%. The sequenced material came from peripheral blood. The receptors derive from a woman aged 55 to 70 with acute or convalescent COVID-19. Each CDR3 is given with its conserved first and last residue. A D gene is named only where the DNA matches it firmly. Size is omitted from some rows. Given values are once, few, many or a class for expanded clones.

J gene	clone size	D gene	V gene	CDR3 protein	CDR3 DNA
TRBJ1-2	.	.	TRBV12-3/TRBV12-4	CASSSGRAYGYTF	TGTGCCAGCAGTTCAGGCAGGGCCTATGGCTACACCTTC
TRBJ1-1	once	TRBD1	TRBV12-3/TRBV12-4	CASSLGTGGTAFF	TGTGCCAGCAGTTTAGGGACAGGGGGTACAGCTTTCTTT
TRBJ2-7	once	.	TRBV25-1	CASSPAGLSYEQYF	TGTGCCAGCAGTCCAGCGGGCCTATCCTACGAGCAGTACTTC
TRBJ2-5	once	TRBD2	TRBV7-6	CASRSLGGLAGEGTQYF	TGTGCCAGCAGAAGTTTGGGGGGACTAGCGGGAGAGGGGACCCAGTACTTC
TRBJ1-1	.	.	TRBV15	CATSSRTAEAFF	TGTGCCACCAGCAGTCGGACAGCTGAAGCTTTCTTT
TRBJ1-2	.	TRBD1	TRBV19	CASSTPGQGYRGHGYTF	TGTGCCAGTAGTACCCCGGGACAGGGCTATAGAGGGCATGGCTACACCTTC
TRBJ1-1	.	TRBD1	TRBV5-1	CASRGQENTEAFF	TGCGCCAGCAGGGGACAGGAAAACACTGAAGCTTTCTTT
TRBJ2-2	.	.	TRBV3-1/TRBV3-2	CASSPTGAGELFF	TGTGCCAGCAGCCCCACCGGGGCCGGGGAGCTGTTTTTT
TRBJ2-1	.	TRBD2	TRBV24-1	CATSDPRGTSVDEQFF	TGTGCCACCAGTGACCCCCGCGGGACTAGCGTCGATGAGCAGTTCTTC
TRBJ1-2	.	TRBD1	TRBV7-3	CASSLGQGDTF	TGTGCCAGCAGCTTAGGACAGGGAGACACCTTC
TRBJ2-2	.	TRBD2	TRBV5-1	CASGYWASGLWTGELFF	TGCGCCAGCGGATACTGGGCTAGCGGGTTGTGGACCGGGGAGCTGTTTTTT
TRBJ2-3	.	.	TRBV7-9	CASSDTGPDTQYF	TGTGCCAGCAGCGATACAGGGCCAGATACGCAGTATTTT
TRBJ2-7	.	.	TRBV6-2/TRBV6-3	CASSLASFYEQYF	TGTGCCAGCAGTTTGGCCTCCTTCTACGAGCAGTACTTC
TRBJ2-1	once	TRBD1	TRBV5-1	CASSPGDRGGNEQFF	TGCGCCAGCAGCCCGGGTGACAGGGGAGGCAATGAGCAGTTCTTC
TRBJ1-1	.	TRBD1	TRBV18	CASSPQGAGAEAFF	TGTGCCAGCTCACCCCAGGGGGCAGGGGCTGAAGCTTTCTTT
TRBJ2-3	few	TRBD2	TRBV4-3	CASSQEDGRGADTQYF	TGCGCCAGCAGCCAAGAAGACGGGAGGGGGGCAGATACGCAGTATTTT
TRBJ2-3	.	.	TRBV10-3	CATADTATDTQYF	TGTGCCACCGCGGACACAGCGACAGATACGCAGTATTTT
TRBJ2-7	.	TRBD1	TRBV24-1	CATSDPGQGSYEQYF	TGTGCCACCAGTGATCCGGGACAGGGTTCCTACGAGCAGTACTTC
TRBJ2-7	once	.	TRBV6-5	CASRPQSYYEQYF	TGTGCCAGCAGGCCACAGAGTTACTACGAGCAGTACTTC
TRBJ1-1	.	.	TRBV23-1	CASSQSISGGASEAFF	TGCGCCAGCAGTCAATCGATTTCAGGAGGGGCGTCTGAAGCTTTCTTT
TRBJ2-5	.	.	TRBV21-1	CASSRLAGVKTQYF	TGTGCCAGCAGCAGACTAGCGGGGGTAAAGACCCAGTACTTC
TRBJ2-7	.	.	TRBV7-5	CARSSPGDGPSYEQYF	TGTGCCAGAAGCTCCCCGGGGGACGGGCCCTCCTACGAGCAGTACTTC
TRBJ1-1	few	.	TRBV10-3	CAISESGHLNTEAFF	TGTGCCATCAGTGAGTCGGGACACCTGAACACTGAAGCTTTCTTT
TRBJ1-5	few	.	TRBV15	CATSRWGGNQPQHF	TGTGCCACCAGCAGGTGGGGGGGCAATCAGCCCCAGCATTTT
TRBJ1-5	.	.	TRBV3-1/TRBV3-2	CASSQDSGAIRHF	TGTGCCAGCAGCCAAGATAGTGGGGCGATACGGCATTTT
TRBJ2-3	.	TRBD2	TRBV3-1/TRBV3-2	CASSPGLAGTDTQYF	TGTGCCAGCAGCCCGGGACTAGCGGGGACAGATACGCAGTATTTT
TRBJ1-5	.	.	TRBV19	CASSNREGFVPQHF	TGTGCCAGTAGCAACAGGGAGGGGTTCGTGCCCCAGCATTTT
TRBJ1-5	.	.	TRBV7-2	CASSMSGTLSGPQHF	TGTGCCAGCAGCATGTCCGGGACACTGTCGGGACCCCAGCATTTT
TRBJ1-6	.	.	TRBV12-3/TRBV12-4	CASSLSGPGSIHF	TGTGCCAGCAGTTTATCTGGGCCGGGGTCCATCCACTTT
TRBJ2-6	.	TRBD2	TRBV27	CASSTRATSGSSRASGANVLTF	TGTGCCAGCAGCACTAGGGCGACTAGCGGCTCTTCTCGAGCCTCTGGGGCCAACGTCCTGACTTTC
TRBJ2-3	.	.	TRBV28	CATMFLGQRTDTQYF	TGTGCCACCATGTTTCTGGGCCAGAGAACAGATACGCAGTATTTT
TRBJ2-2	.	.	TRBV19	CASSLEWEVDTGELFF	TGTGCCAGTAGTTTGGAGTGGGAGGTCGACACCGGGGAGCTGTTTTTT
TRBJ1-1	once	.	TRBV19	CASSTPGLRSAEAFF	TGTGCCAGTAGTACTCCTGGATTAAGGAGCGCTGAAGCTTTCTTT
TRBJ1-6	.	.	TRBV28	CASRSTGELISPLHF	TGTGCCAGCAGATCAACCGGGGAATTAATTTCACCCCTCCACTTT
TRBJ2-3	.	.	TRBV4-1	CASSSWGGADTQYF	TGCGCCAGCAGCTCCTGGGGGGGCGCAGATACGCAGTATTTT
TRBJ2-7	.	TRBD1	TRBV2	CASREGQGDYEQYF	TGTGCCAGCAGGGAGGGACAGGGGGACTACGAGCAGTACTTC
TRBJ1-6	.	.	TRBV11-2	CASSTRRQESSYNSPLHF	TGTGCCAGCAGCACTCGGAGGCAGGAAAGCTCCTATAATTCACCCCTCCACTTT
TRBJ1-6	.	.	TRBV19	CASKRDQGMNSPLHF	TGTGCCAGTAAGAGAGATCAGGGAATGAATTCACCCCTCCACTTT
TRBJ1-1	once	TRBD1	TRBV5-1	CASSSQGGPTEAFF	TGCGCCAGCAGCTCTCAGGGGGGTCCCACTGAAGCTTTCTTT
TRBJ1-4	.	.	TRBV28	CASSLRSEKLFF	TGTGCCAGCAGTTTACGTTCGGAAAAACTGTTTTTT
TRBJ1-1	.	.	TRBV7-9	CASSLAGIRGSTFF	TGTGCCAGCAGCTTAGCAGGGATCAGGGGATCGACTTTCTTT
TRBJ1-5	.	.	TRBV2	CASSEADRVGQPQHF	TGTGCCAGCAGTGAAGCCGACAGAGTCGGTCAGCCCCAGCATTTT
TRBJ1-1	few	.	TRBV29-1	CSVVRVTGDTEAFF	TGCAGCGTTGTAAGAGTTACCGGGGACACTGAAGCTTTCTTT
TRBJ2-5	medium-sized	.	TRBV19	CASSIDNGQGDYGTQYF	TGTGCCAGTAGTATAGATAATGGGCAGGGCGATTATGGGACCCAGTACTTC
TRBJ2-6	.	TRBD2	TRBV30	CAWSPGGAGANVLTF	TGTGCCTGGAGCCCTGGGGGGGCTGGGGCCAACGTCCTGACTTTC
TRBJ1-3	few	.	TRBV6-5	CAYSGPSGNTIYF	TGTGCCTACAGCGGTCCCTCTGGAAACACCATATATTTT
TRBJ1-5	.	.	TRBV6-5	CASSYNIEQPQHF	TGTGCCAGCAGTTATAATATTGAGCAGCCCCAGCATTTT
TRBJ1-5	.	.	TRBV6-5	CASGQNLLSNQPQHF	TGTGCCAGCGGACAGAACCTACTTAGCAATCAGCCCCAGCATTTT
TRBJ2-5	.	.	TRBV7-9	CASSLMGGRLEETQYF	TGTGCCAGCAGCTTGATGGGGGGGCGCTTAGAGGAGACCCAGTACTTC
TRBJ1-3	few	TRBD1	TRBV7-4	CASSPDRGEGNTIYF	TGTGCCAGCAGCCCGGACAGGGGTGAGGGAAACACCATATATTTT
TRBJ2-3	once	TRBD1	TRBV3-1/TRBV3-2	CASRAYAGGISDTQYF	TGTGCCAGCAGAGCTTATGCAGGGGGAATTTCAGATACGCAGTATTTT